The T cell receptor beta chain under discussion was sequenced for a study of regulatory T cells in long-lasting Graves disease. As to time point: persistent/refractory GD, antithyroid drugs over 5 years with positive TRAb. The TCR library used RNA extracted from PBMCs. Relying on iRepertoire HTBI primers and Arm-PCR of CDR3 regions, the team built TCR beta libraries. A single record per CDR3 protein comes from TCRdb applying MiXCR to the multiplex PCR reads. The profile shows 500,000 to 700,000 distinct CDR3 sequences, roughly 30% of them singletons. General study findings and limits: TCR diversity was lower in persistent Graves' patients (versus newly diagnosed ones). With persistent disease, TRBV28, TRBJ1-2 and TRBJ2-5 were the favored segments.

V was pared by 0 bases and J by 8 bases, with 11 bases between. There are 13 residues in the CDR3. The germline V gene has CDR1 SGDLS and CDR2 YYNGEE. This clonotype was detected a few times. Its antigen is not known. This clonotype was sampled from a female donor with Graves disease. The starting material was peripheral blood mononuclear cells (PBMCs), obtained when the disease was refractory, from a patient treated with antithyroid drugs. V gene TRBV9 combines with J gene TRBJ1-1; D uncertain. CDR3 protein: CASSVETIGEAFF. The CDR3 coding sequence is TGTGCCAGCAGCGTAGAGACGATCGGGGAAGCTTTCTTT.